The sequence of this T cell receptor beta chain was determined in a study of blood T cell repertoires in COVID-19 (dated by TCRdb to the early 2020s). In the study overall: Collaborator samples came from the United States, Italy and Spain and covered acute and convalescent phases of COVID-19. The samples were drawn from two sources: the first 160 participants of the ongoing ImmuneRACE study, and about 1,300 subjects contributed by 6 global collaborators. A freely available public database, intended as a resource for researchers studying the immune response to SARS-CoV-2, is where the repertoires were released. The material from the prospective study consisted of cDNA or gDNA derived from T cells, B-cell-depleted T cells, or PBMCs. Where HLA class I and class II types were available, the types were taken from metadata supplied by the sample provider, not from assay-based typing. Deeply sampled blood TCRbeta repertoires from subjects exposed to, actively infected with, or recovered from COVID-19 were included in the dataset. A de-identified subject ID, COVID-19 status, age in years and sex were almost always included in the sample metadata.

What the work shows at the level of the full study, not this receptor alone: Clinical and demographic metadata were provided uncurated, with the amount varying by source and participant.

The immunoSEQ Assay, a bias-controlled multiplex PCR, was used to amplify TCRbeta CDR3 regions from genomic DNA. The authors' pipeline ran thus. The number of nucleated cells in each sample was estimated by amplification of reference gene primers within the assay. To quantify the absolute abundance of each unique TCRbeta CDR3 rearrangement, sequence reads were collapsed and filtered. Productive Simpson clonality was computed per sample as the square root of Simpson's diversity index over productive rearrangements. Entries here come from immuneACCESS through TCRdb and include only in-frame sequences with V and J called. Some clones fail to appear in such tables; in the studies checked, an unresolved V gene covers under half of the shortfall, and the cause of the remainder is unknown. That table supplies the V and J calls and clone size; D and trimming were determined from the DNA. For this sample there are some 73,000 clones; more than 75% appear just once. The ten largest clonotypes hold around 14% of the sample.

As concerns this clone: Its antigen remains unidentified. No much larger clonotype is one base removed from it; base qualities were not supplied.

Collaborating institutions collected whole blood in K2EDTA tubes following their own protocols. For TCRbeta analysis, collaborator samples were shipped as frozen whole blood, as isolated PBMCs, or as DNA extracted from either sample type. Input material: peripheral blood. The sequence derives from an older woman with acute or convalescent COVID-19.

At the DNA level, the sequence is TGTGCCAGCCGAATAGCGGGGGGGACAGATACGCAGTATTTT. It encodes CASRIAGGTDTQYF. Recombination connected TRBV27 to TRBJ2-3; 11 central bases correspond to TRBD2. The germline V gene (reference sequence) specifies MNHEY as CDR1 and SMNVEV as CDR2. V is trimmed back by 8 bases and J by 3 bases, and the junction contains 4 bases that no gene match accounts for. From the cysteine through the phenylalanine, the CDR3 covers 14 amino acids. Solely the CDR3 DNA is kept, with 42 bases framed from the first base.